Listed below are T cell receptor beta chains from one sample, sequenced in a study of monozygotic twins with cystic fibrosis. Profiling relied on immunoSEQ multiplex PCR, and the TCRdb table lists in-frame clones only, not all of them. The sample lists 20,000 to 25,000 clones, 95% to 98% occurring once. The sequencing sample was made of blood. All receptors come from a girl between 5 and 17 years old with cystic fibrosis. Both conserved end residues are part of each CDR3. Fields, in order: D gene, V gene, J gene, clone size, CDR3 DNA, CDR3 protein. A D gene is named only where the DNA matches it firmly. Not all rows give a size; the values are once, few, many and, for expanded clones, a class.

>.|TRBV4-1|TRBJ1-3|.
TGCGCCAGCAGCCAACGGGGTTCCGTCGGAAACACCATATATTTT
CASSQRGSVGNTIYF
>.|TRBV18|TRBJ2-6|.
TGTGCCAGCTCCGAGGATAGGGTCCTGACTTTC
CASSEDRVLTF
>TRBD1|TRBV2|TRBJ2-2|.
TGTGCCAGCAGTGAGAAGACAGGGGACACCGGGGAGCTGTTTTTT
CASSEKTGDTGELFF
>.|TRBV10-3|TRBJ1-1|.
TGTGCCATCAGTGAGAATACAAAAAGACCAAATGAAGCTTTCTTT
CAISENTKRPNEAFF
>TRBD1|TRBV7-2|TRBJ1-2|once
TGTGCCAGCAGCTCCCCCGGGACAGGCTCTCGGAATGGCTACACCTTC
CASSSPGTGSRNGYTF
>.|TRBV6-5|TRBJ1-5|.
TGTGCCAGCAGTGAAGGGGGGGAGACGGAGCCCCAGCATTTT
CASSEGGETEPQHF
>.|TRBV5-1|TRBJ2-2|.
TGCGCCAGCAGCTTGGTAGGAGCGTCCGGGGAGCTGTTTTTT
CASSLVGASGELFF
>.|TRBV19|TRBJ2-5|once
TGTGCCAGTAGTTTCCGGGGTCAAGAGACCCAGTACTTC
CASSFRGQETQYF
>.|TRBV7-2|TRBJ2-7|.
TGTGCCAGCAGCTTGACTAGTAACCACGAGCAGTACTTC
CASSLTSNHEQYF
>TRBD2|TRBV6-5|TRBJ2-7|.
TGTGCCAGCAGTTACTCGCCAGCGGGAGTCTACGAGCAGTACTTC
CASSYSPAGVYEQYF
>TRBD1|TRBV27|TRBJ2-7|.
TGTGCCAGCAGTTTATCGCAATATAGACAGGGACCCTACGAGCAGTACTTC
CASSLSQYRQGPYEQYF
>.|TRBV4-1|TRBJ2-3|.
TGCGCCAGCGCGCCTAGCGCCCAAGAAACAGATACGCAGTATTTT
CASAPSAQETDTQYF
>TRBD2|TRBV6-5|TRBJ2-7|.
TGTGCCAGCAGAGCGGGGCTAGCGGTTAACTACGAGCAGTACTTC
CASRAGLAVNYEQYF
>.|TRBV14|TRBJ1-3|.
TGTGCCAGCAGCCCTCGATGGGGGAGAAACTCTGGAAACACCATATATTTT
CASSPRWGRNSGNTIYF
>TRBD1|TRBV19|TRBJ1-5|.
TGTGCCAGTAGTAGGTTCCGGACAGGGGAAAGCAATCAGCCCCAGCATTTT
CASSRFRTGESNQPQHF
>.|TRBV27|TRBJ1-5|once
TGTGCCAGCAGTCTACAGGGTTCCAATCAGCCCCAGCATTTT
CASSLQGSNQPQHF
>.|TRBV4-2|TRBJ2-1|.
TGTGCCAGCAGCCAAGGCGGAGCCTCCGATGAGCAGTTCTTC
CASSQGGASDEQFF
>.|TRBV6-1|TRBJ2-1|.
TGTGCCAGCAGGACAAACAGGGATGAGCAGTTCTTC
CASRTNRDEQFF
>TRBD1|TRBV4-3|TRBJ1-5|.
TGCGCCAGCAGCCAAGATAAAAGTACAGGGGAAGATCAGCCCCAGCATTTT
CASSQDKSTGEDQPQHF
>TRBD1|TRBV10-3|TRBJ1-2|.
TGTGCCATCAGGGGGTCCGGGACAGAGTATGGCTACACCTTC
CAIRGSGTEYGYTF
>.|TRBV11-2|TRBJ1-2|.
TGTGCCAGCAGCTACACTTCCCTCTATGGCTACACCTTC
CASSYTSLYGYTF
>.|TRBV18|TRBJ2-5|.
TGTGCCAGCGCGTCCCCAGAGACCCAGTACTTC
CASASPETQYF
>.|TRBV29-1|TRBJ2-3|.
TGCAGCGTTGAAGATTTGCAGGGTCCAGATACGCAGTATTTT
CSVEDLQGPDTQYF
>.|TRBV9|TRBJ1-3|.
TGTGCCAGCAGCGTCATTGGTAGCTCTGGAAACACCATATATTTT
CASSVIGSSGNTIYF
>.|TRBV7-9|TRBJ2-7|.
TGTGCCAGCAGCCTAGGGGACGGATCCTACGAGCAGTACTTC
CASSLGDGSYEQYF
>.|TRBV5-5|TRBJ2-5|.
TGTGCCAGCAGCTTCTCCGGGCCCACCTACTTC
CASSFSGPTYF
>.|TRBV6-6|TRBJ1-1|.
TGTGCCAGCCTTAAACAGGGGAACACTGAAGCTTTCTTT
CASLKQGNTEAFF
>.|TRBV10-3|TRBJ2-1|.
TGTGCCTCGGGGGGAGGGGGCAATGAGCAGTTCTTC
CASGGGGNEQFF
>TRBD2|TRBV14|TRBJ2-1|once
TGTGCCAGCAGCCGTATAGCGGGAGGTTACTACAATGAGCAGTTCTTC
CASSRIAGGYYNEQFF
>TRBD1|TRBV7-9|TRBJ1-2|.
TGTGCCAGCAGCGGGGGTGTGGGACAGCTATTCTATGGCTACACCTTC
CASSGGVGQLFYGYTF
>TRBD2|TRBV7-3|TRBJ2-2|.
TGTGCCAGCAGCGAAGGGCGGGAGGCAGGCACCGGGGAGCTGTTTTTT
CASSEGREAGTGELFF
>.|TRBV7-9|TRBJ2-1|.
TGTGCCAGCAGCCAAAGCCTCGGCCTAGATGAGCAGTTCTTC
CASSQSLGLDEQFF
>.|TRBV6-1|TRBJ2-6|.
TGTGCCAGCAGTAGCAGCCAAAACACCCGGCTGACTTTC
CASSSSQNTRLTF
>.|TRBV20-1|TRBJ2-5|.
TGCAGTGCTAGACCTCAAGAGACCCAGTACTTC
CSARPQETQYF
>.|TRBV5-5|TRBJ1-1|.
TGTGCCAGCAGCTTTATCGTGAGGTCTGAAGCTTTCTTT
CASSFIVRSEAFF
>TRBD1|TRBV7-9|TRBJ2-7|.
TGTGCCAGCAGCTACCCGGGACAGGGCAACGAGCAGTACTTC
CASSYPGQGNEQYF
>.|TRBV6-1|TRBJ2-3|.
TGTGCCAGCAGAGCCGGACTATCTAGCACAGATACGCAGTATTTT
CASRAGLSSTDTQYF
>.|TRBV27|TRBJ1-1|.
TGTGCCAGCAGTCGCAAGAACACTGAAGCTTTCTTT
CASSRKNTEAFF
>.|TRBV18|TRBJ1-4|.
TGTGCCAGCTCACCCCAGGGGAATGAAAAACTGTTTTTT
CASSPQGNEKLFF